A single sample gave rise to the 5 T cell receptor beta chains below, sequenced in a study of CD8 T cells in ankylosing spondylitis. TCRdb independently ran MiXCR on the 5' RACE reads; one entry per CDR3 protein. The data hold some 270,000 distinct CDR3 sequences, with around 32% observed a single time. Input material: blood, either unsorted or a sorted T cell fraction (not recorded which). These receptors all come from a male donor with ankylosing spondylitis or in good health (not recorded which).

V and J are TRBV20-1 and TRBJ2-1; unclear D gene. In germline, CDR1 is DFQATT, CDR2 SNEGSKA (reference sequence). Trimming pared 3 bases from V and 8 bases from J, leaving 5 bases between. The CDR3 has 10 residues. CDR3 region: CSASSDEQFF. The CDR3 bases are TGCAGTGCTAGCTCGGATGAGCAGTTCTTC.

This chain joins TRBV20-1 and TRBJ2-7, with no clear D. V was shortened by 3 bases and J by 0 bases, with 6 bases between the two germline ends. The CDR3 sequence is 12 residues long. From germline, CDR1 is DFQATT and CDR2 SNEGSKA (reference sequence). CDR3: CSARESSYEQYF. As DNA, the CDR3 is TGCAGTGCTAGGGAGAGCTCCTACGAGCAGTACTTC.

Only a few counts were recorded for this clonotype. This rearrangement joins TRBV29-1 to TRBJ2-1, with TRBD1 identical over 10 bases. CDR3 length: 14 residues. CDR1 is SQVTM, CDR2 ANQGSEA, per germline. With V trimmed by 6 bases and J by 5 bases, 7 bases remained unmatched. DNA for the CDR3: TGCAGCGTGGTGGGACAGGGGTTAGACAATGAGCAGTTCTTC. It codes for CSVVGQGLDNEQFF.

In its sample, this clonotype was seen a few times. The V call is TRBV30, the J call TRBJ2-2; D not resolved. The germline V and J ends were trimmed by 3 bases and 2 bases, with 7 bases remaining between them. The CDR3 extends over 13 amino acids. Germline values: CDR1 GTSNPN, CDR2 SVGIG (reference sequence). The CDR3 is CAWRQDNTGELFF. The CDR3 coding sequence is TGTGCCTGGAGGCAGGATAACACCGGGGAGCTGTTTTTT.

Ten or more counts support this clonotype. The chain couples TRBV12-3 or TRBV12-4 to TRBJ2-7; D might be TRBD1 (6 bases). V lost 5 bases and J 0 bases, leaving 11 bases between the germline ends. This CDR3 comprises 14 residues. The CDR3 is CASSRTGTSYEQYF. CDR3 nucleotides: TGTGCCAGCAGTCGAACAGGGACCTCCTACGAGCAGTACTTC.